This paragraph covers one T cell receptor beta chain sequence. The target of this receptor is not known. No base-level quality is on record; no much larger clone is a single base apart. The CDR3 goes from the cysteine to the phenylalanine over 14 residues. CDR3 DNA is the only sequence kept; it has 42 bases, read in frame from the first base. The germline V gene specifies MNHNS as CDR1 and SASEGT as CDR2. V gives up 7 bases and J gives up 3 bases, and the segment between their germline ends measures 14 bases. These data originate in a study of Tregs in tolerant kidney transplant recipients (dated by TCRdb to the late 2010s). A note on the overall study: Other Treg samples came from a roughly three-day mixed lymphocyte reaction with belatacept, some followed by an approximately 5-day donor restimulation, before sorting recipient CD4+CD25+CD127- cells. The study used TCRbeta sequencing to identify donor-specific regulatory T cells before combined kidney and bone marrow transplantation, then tracked those cells after transplant. In a few healthy controls, several methods of expanding Tregs specific for an allogeneic donor were compared by TCRbeta repertoire sequencing. During sorting of primary belatacept mixed lymphocyte reaction cultures, recipient cells were distinguished from donor cells with antibodies.

Blood from healthy controls was obtained either as purchased buffy coats or from healthy volunteers. Healthy control blood was separated into PBMCs by Ficoll density gradient and cryopreserved, and patient PBMCs were collected both before and after transplant. Broader findings and caveats from the paper: Although technical replication error seemed to be minimal, the question of biological reproducibility was not addressed directly. Because only a small number of patients were included, the study had limitations, and the results will need to be validated in larger populations as well as under other immunosuppression protocols. Expanding Tregs with activated donor B cells appeared to identify the most biologically relevant and donor-specific TCRbeta repertoire.

For TCRbeta CDR3 sequencing, genomic DNA from the sorted cells was extracted using the QIAGEN DNeasy Blood and Tissue Kit. High-throughput TCRbeta CDR3 sequencing, which included PCR amplification with bias correction and internal controls, was done commercially through immunoSEQ. The source study handled its data this way. A unique productive TCRbeta sequence was defined by the CDR3 nucleotide sequence when primers matched, and otherwise by the CDR3 amino acid sequence together with the Vbeta and Jbeta genes. Donor-reactive sequences were defined as at least 5-fold expanded in CFSE-low cells versus unstimulated cells, with frequency of at least 0.01% in CFSE-low cells. Repertoire divergence was quantified by Jensen-Shannon divergence using the top 100 TCRbeta sequences ranked by frequency. For any sample with multiple sequencing runs, sorting error was corrected in each run separately before the runs were pooled. Entries here come from immuneACCESS through TCRdb and include only in-frame sequences with V and J called. Some clones fail to appear in such tables; in the studies checked, an unresolved V gene covers under half of the shortfall, and the cause of the remainder is unknown. D and trimming were read from the DNA, whereas the V and J calls and clone size are those reported in that table. The sample table contains approximately 45,000 clones; only one count was recorded for about 95% of them. Jointly, the top ten make up around 0.38% of the sample.

The TCR comes from a human donor in good health. Specimen: Tregs from blood cultured with allogeneic cells. Rearrangement joined TRBV6-1 to TRBJ2-3; the D gene cannot be named for sure. Here the CDR3 is given as CASNYAFGTDTQYF. The bases read TGTGCCAGCAATTACGCATTTGGGACAGATACGCAGTATTTT.